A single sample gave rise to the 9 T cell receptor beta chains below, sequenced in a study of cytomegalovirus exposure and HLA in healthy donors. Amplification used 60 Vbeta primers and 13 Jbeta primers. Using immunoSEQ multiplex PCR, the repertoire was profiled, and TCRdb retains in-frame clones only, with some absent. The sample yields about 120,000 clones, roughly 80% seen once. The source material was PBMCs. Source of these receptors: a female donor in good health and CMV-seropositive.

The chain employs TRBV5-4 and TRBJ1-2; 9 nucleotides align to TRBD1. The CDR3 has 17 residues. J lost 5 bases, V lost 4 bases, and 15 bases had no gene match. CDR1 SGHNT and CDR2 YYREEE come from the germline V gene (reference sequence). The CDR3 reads CASSTGGDRAVWYGYTF. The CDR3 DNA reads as TGTGCCAGCAGCACCGGTGGGGACAGGGCCGTCTGGTATGGCTACACCTTC.

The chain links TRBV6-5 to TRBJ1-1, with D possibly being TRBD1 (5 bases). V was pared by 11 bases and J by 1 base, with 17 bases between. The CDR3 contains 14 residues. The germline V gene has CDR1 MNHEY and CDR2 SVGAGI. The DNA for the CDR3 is TGTGCCGCCGCGAGGACAACCCAGAACACTGAAGCTTTCTTT. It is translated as CAAARTTQNTEAFF.

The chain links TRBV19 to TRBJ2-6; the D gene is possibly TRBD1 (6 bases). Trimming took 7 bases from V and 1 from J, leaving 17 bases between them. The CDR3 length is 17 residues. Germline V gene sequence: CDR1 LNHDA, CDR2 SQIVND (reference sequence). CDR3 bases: TGTGCCAGTAATCCCACAGGGTCAGGGTCTGGGGCCAACGTCCTGACTTTC. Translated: CASNPTGSGSGANVLTF.

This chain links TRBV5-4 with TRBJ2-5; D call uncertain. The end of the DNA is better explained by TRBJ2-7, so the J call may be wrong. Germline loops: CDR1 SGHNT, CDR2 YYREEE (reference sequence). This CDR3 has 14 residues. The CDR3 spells CASSLSGESYEQYF. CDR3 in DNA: TGTGCCAGCAGCTTGTCGGGTGAGTCCTACGAGCAGTACTTC.

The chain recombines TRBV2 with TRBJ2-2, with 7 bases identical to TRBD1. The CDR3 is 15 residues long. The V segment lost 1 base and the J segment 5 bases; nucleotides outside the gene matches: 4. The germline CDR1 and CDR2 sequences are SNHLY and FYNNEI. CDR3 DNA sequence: TGTGCCAGCAGTGAAGGGACAGGTTGGACCGGGGAGCTGTTTTTT. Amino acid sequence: CASSEGTGWTGELFF.

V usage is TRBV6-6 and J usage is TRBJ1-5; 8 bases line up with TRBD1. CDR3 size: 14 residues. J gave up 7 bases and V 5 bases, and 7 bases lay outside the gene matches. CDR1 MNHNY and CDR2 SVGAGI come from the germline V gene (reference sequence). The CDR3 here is CASSLTGGWQPQHF. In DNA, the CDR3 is TGTGCCAGCAGTCTAACAGGGGGGTGGCAGCCCCAGCATTTT.

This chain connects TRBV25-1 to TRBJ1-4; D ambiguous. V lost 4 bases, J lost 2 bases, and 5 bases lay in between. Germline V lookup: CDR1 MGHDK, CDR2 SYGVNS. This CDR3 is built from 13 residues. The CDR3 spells CASSGATNEKLFF. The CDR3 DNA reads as TGTGCCAGCAGTGGGGCGACTAATGAAAAACTGTTTTTT.

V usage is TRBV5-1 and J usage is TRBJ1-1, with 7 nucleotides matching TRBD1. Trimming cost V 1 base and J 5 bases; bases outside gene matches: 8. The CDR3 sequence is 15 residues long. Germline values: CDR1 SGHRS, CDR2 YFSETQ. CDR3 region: CASSLLSGGMTEAFF. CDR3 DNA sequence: TGCGCCAGCAGCTTGCTTTCAGGGGGGATGACTGAAGCTTTCTTT.

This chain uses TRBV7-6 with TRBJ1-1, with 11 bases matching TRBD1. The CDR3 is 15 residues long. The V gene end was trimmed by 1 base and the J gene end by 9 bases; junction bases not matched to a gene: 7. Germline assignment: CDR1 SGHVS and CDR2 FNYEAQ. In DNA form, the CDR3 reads TGTGCCAGCAGCTTAGACGGGACAGGGGGAGCGAAAGCTTTCTTT. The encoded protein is CASSLDGTGGAKAFF.